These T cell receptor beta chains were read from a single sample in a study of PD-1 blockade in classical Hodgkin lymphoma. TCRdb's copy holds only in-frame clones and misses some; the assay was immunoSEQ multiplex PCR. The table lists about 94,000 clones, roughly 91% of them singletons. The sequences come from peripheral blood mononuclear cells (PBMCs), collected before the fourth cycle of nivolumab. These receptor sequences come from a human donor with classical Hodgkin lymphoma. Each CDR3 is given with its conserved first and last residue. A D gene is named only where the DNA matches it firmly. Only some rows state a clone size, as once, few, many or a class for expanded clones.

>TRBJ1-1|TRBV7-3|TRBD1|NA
TGTGCCAGCAGCCCCACAGGGGGCACTGAAGCTTTCTTT
CASSPTGGTEAFF
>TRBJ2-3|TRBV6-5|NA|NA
TGTGCCAGCAGTCGGGACCCCACAGATACGCAGTATTTT
CASSRDPTDTQYF
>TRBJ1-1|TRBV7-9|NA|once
TGTGCCAGCAGCTTGCAGAGTAATCTATTTGAAGCTTTCTTT
CASSLQSNLFEAFF
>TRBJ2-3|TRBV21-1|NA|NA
TGTGCCAGCAGCCTCGTTTTTTTCCAGACAGATACGCAGTATTTT
CASSLVFFQTDTQYF
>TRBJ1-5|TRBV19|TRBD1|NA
TGTGCCAGTACTTCCTGGTGGGACAGGGAACGGCAGCCCCAGCATTTT
CASTSWWDRERQPQHF
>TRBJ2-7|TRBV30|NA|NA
TGTGCCTGGAGGGGAAGGTCCCCCAGGGGCTCCTACGAGCAGTACTTC
CAWRGRSPRGSYEQYF
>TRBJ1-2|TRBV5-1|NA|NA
TGCGCCAGCAGCCTGGGGGGGGTGAGCCCCTATGGCTACACCTTC
CASSLGGVSPYGYTF
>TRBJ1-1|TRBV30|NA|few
TGTGCCTACTCCGACAGGAACACTGAAGCTTTCTTT
CAYSDRNTEAFF
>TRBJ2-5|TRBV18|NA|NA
TGTGCCAGCTCACCAACCTTAAGTGGGATTCAAGAGACCCAGTACTTC
CASSPTLSGIQETQYF
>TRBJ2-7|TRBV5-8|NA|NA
TGTGCCAGCAGCTTGGGGACGCGAATGTCTTGGGTAGGATCCTACGAGCAGTACTTC
CASSLGTRMSWVGSYEQYF
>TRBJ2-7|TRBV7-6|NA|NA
TGTGCCAGCAGCCGGTTAGGCGGTACCGACGAGCAGTACTTC
CASSRLGGTDEQYF
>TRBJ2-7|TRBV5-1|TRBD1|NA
TGCGCCAGCAGCTGGGACAGGTCACCCTACGAGCAGTACTTC
CASSWDRSPYEQYF
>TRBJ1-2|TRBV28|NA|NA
TGTGCCAGCGGAATGGTTGGCTACACCTTC
CASGMVGYTF
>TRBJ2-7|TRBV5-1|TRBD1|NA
TGCGCCAGCAGACCGGGACAGGGGGCTTACGAGCAGTACTTC
CASRPGQGAYEQYF
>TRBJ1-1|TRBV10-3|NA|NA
TGTGCCATCAGTGATCTGGGGAACACTGAAGCTTTCTTT
CAISDLGNTEAFF
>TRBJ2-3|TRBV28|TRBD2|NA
TGTGCCAGCAGCCCACCGGGACTAGCGGGAGTAGGAGATACGCAGTATTTT
CASSPPGLAGVGDTQYF
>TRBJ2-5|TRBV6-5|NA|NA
TGTGCCAGCAGACTACAGACAGACCTAGGAGAGACCCAGTACTTC
CASRLQTDLGETQYF
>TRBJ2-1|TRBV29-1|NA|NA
TGCAGCGCCCGAAAGGGGGCGGCTAGCGGGGGACAGGGAGACAATGAGCAGTTCTTC
CSARKGAASGGQGDNEQFF
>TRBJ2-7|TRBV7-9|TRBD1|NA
TGTGCCAGCATCCCTAAGGGACAGGGACCATTCTACGAGCAGTACTTC
CASIPKGQGPFYEQYF
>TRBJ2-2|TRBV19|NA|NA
TGTGCCAGTAGTATCGCTGCCTGGGGCTACGGCACCGGGGAGCTGTTTTTT
CASSIAAWGYGTGELFF
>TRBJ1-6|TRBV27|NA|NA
TGTGCCAGCAGTCCTAGGGCCCTTAGCTATAATTCACCCCTCCACTTT
CASSPRALSYNSPLHF
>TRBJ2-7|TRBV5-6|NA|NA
TGTGCCAGCAGCTTCCGGGGACGGGGGTACGAGCAGTACTTC
CASSFRGRGYEQYF
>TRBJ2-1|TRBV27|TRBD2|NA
TGTGCCAGCAGTTTATCGATAAGGACTAGCGGGTCCTACAATGAGCAGTTCTTC
CASSLSIRTSGSYNEQFF
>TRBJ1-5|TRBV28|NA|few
TGTGCCAGCAGTTTATTGGGGGGTAGTCAGCCCCAGCATTTT
CASSLLGGSQPQHF
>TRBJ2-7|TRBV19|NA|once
TGTGCCAGTAGTATAGGGGGTTTGCCCTACGAGCAGTACTTC
CASSIGGLPYEQYF
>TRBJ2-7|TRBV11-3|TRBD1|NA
TGTGCCAGCAGCCCGGGACAGTCTAACTACGAGCAGTACTTC
CASSPGQSNYEQYF
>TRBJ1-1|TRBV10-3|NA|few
TGTGCCATCAGTGATTGGGGGGCAGGGATGAACACTGAAGCTTTCTTT
CAISDWGAGMNTEAFF
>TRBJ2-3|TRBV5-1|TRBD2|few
TGCGCCAGCAGCTTGGTCACTAGCGGGGGCACAGATACGCAGTATTTT
CASSLVTSGGTDTQYF
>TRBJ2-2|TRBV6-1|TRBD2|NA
TGTGCCAGTGCAGGGACTAGTGCCGGGGAGCTGTTTTTT
CASAGTSAGELFF
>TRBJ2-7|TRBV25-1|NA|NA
TGTGCCAGCAGTGCTAACCCTGGGGGGTACTCCTACGAGCAGTACTTC
CASSANPGGYSYEQYF
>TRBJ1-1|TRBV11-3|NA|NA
TGTGCCAGCAGCTTCGGAGACGGAGGGGGAGCTTTCTTT
CASSFGDGGGAFF
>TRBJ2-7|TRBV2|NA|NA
TGTGCCAGCAGTCTCAAAGCCAACTACGAGCAGTACTTC
CASSLKANYEQYF
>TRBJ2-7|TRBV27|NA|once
TGTGCCAGCAGTTCACCCGGACCGCTATATTACGAGCAGTACTTC
CASSSPGPLYYEQYF
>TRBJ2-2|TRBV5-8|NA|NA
TGTGCCAGCAGCTTCGAAAGGGGTTACGGCGGGGAGCTGTTTTTT
CASSFERGYGGELFF
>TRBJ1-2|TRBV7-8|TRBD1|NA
TGTGCCAGCAGCCTCAGGACAGGAAGCTATGGCTACACCTTC
CASSLRTGSYGYTF
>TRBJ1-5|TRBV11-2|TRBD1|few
TGTGCCAGCAGCCAGGGGACAGGGGTCGATCAGCCCCAGCATTTT
CASSQGTGVDQPQHF
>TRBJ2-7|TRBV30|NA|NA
TGTGCCTCCCGGGGGACTCCTCTTTCCTACGAGCAGTACTTC
CASRGTPLSYEQYF
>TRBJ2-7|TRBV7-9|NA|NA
TGTGCCAGCAGCCACCCTCTAACTCGACAACGGACCTACGAGCAGTACTTC
CASSHPLTRQRTYEQYF
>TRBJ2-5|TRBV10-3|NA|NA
TGTGCCATCAGTGAGTCGGGAGAGACCCAGTACTTC
CAISESGETQYF
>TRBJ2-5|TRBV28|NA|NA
TGTGCCAGCAGTTTCCCGCAAGGGAGAGAGACCCAGTACTTC
CASSFPQGRETQYF
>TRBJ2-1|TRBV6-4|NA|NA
TGTGCCAGCAGTGACTCCGCAGATTCGAATGAGCAGTTCTTC
CASSDSADSNEQFF
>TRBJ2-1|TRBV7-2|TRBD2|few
TGTGCCAGCAGCTCGTACCTAGCGGGGGGACAGTTCTTC
CASSSYLAGGQFF
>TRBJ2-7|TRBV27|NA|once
TGTGCCAGCAGTTCTTACAATGGGGCAAGCGAGCAGTACTTC
CASSSYNGASEQYF
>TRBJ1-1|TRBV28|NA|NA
TGTGCCAGCAGTTTATCGGTGGGGGGTGGCACTGAAGCTTTCTTT
CASSLSVGGGTEAFF
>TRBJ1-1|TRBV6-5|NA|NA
TGTGCCAGCAGTTATCCGGGATCCCTACCGGGCGGTGAAGCTTTCTTT
CASSYPGSLPGGEAFF
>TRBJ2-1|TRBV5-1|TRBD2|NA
TGCGCCAGCAGCTGGACTAGCTCCTACAATGAGCAGTTCTTC
CASSWTSSYNEQFF
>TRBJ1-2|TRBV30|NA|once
TGTGCCTGGAGTGTATCGACAGTTTATGGCTACACCTTC
CAWSVSTVYGYTF
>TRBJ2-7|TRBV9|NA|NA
TGTGCCAGCAGCGCCGTCGGCTTCTCCTACGAGCAGTACTTC
CASSAVGFSYEQYF
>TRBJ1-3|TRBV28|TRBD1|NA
TGTGCCAGCAGTTTCGGGACAGGGGGAAACACCATATATTTT
CASSFGTGGNTIYF
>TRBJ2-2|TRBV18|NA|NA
TGTGCCAGCTCCCCTCTCGGAGGTGCTGGGGAGCTGTTTTTT
CASSPLGGAGELFF
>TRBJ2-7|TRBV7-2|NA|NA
TGTGCCAGCAGCCGGGCCGGCTACGAGCAGTACTTC
CASSRAGYEQYF
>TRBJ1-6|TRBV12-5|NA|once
TGTGCTAGTGGTTTGGGGACAGCAAATTCACCCCTCCACTTT
CASGLGTANSPLHF
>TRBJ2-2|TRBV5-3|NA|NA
TGTGCCAGTACTCCCCGAGGAGCCGAGAACACCGGGGAGCTGTTTTTT
CASTPRGAENTGELFF
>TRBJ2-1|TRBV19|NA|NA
TGTGCCAGTAGGGCCGGGAGCTACAATGAGCAGTTCTTC
CASRAGSYNEQFF
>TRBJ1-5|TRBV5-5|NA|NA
TGTGCCAGCAGCCTGGACAACTACAATCAGCCCCAGCATTTT
CASSLDNYNQPQHF
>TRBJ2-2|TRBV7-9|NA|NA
TGTGCCAGCAGCTTAGGGACAGACACCGGGGAGCTGTTTTTT
CASSLGTDTGELFF
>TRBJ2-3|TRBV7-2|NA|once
TGTGCCAGCAGCTGGGGCGGAACAAGCACAGATACGCAGTATTTT
CASSWGGTSTDTQYF
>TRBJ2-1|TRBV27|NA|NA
TGTGCCAGCAGTAGTCGATCGCGACAAGAGCAGTTCTTC
CASSSRSRQEQFF
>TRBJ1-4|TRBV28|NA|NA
TGTGCCAGCAGTCCCCAAAGGACCGGGCTGTTTTTT
CASSPQRTGLFF